Sequencing of this T cell receptor beta chain was carried out in a study of T cells in localized non-small cell lung cancer (dated by TCRdb to about 2020). In terms of the full investigation: T cell repertoires of 200 to 250 early-stage NSCLC patients were analyzed, with tumors being compared against uninvolved tumor-adjacent lungs. The cohort comprised roughly 220 treatment-naïve NSCLC patients with resected, localized lung tumors. NSCLC patients had a mean age of approximately 66 years, and 129 were male and about a hundred female.

At diagnosis, peripheral blood, uninvolved tumor-adjacent lung and tumor were collected and were preserved as a mix of fresh-frozen and FFPE material. For TCR repertoire profiling, blood samples were analyzed as peripheral blood mononuclear cells. From cysteine to phenylalanine, the CDR3 is 14 amino acids long. Of all the DNA, just the CDR3 is kept, 42 bases in frame from base 1. V drops 4 bases and J drops 7 bases, leaving 17 bases in between. CDR1 MNHEY and CDR2 SMNVEV were looked up in the germline V gene (reference sequence). Broader findings and caveats from the paper: Of the top 100 tumor clones, a median of about 53 were detected in paired uninvolved adjacent lung; roughly 29 were also among that lung's top 100. Because the study design was exploratory, TCR variables were selected using unadjusted p-values without false-discovery rate correction. Because multi-region sequencing of the tumors was not done, intratumor heterogeneity could not be ruled out. Higher T cell density in blood was associated with longer overall survival, whereas higher clonality in adjacent lung was associated with shorter survival. Uninvolved tumor-adjacent lung showed the highest T cell clonality, higher than tumor, which suggests more focused antigenic responses in the uninvolved tumor-adjacent lung.

TCR beta CDR3 regions were sequenced from DNA using the immunoSEQ Assay. The authors processed their data as follows. T cell density was computed as TCR beta template counts normalized to usable DNA estimated by amplifying housekeeping genes. Richness was estimated using the preseqR package, with extrapolation to 400,000 templates for PBMC samples and to 120,000 templates for tissue samples. Clonality was defined by subtracting Pielou's evenness from one. To identify tissue-enriched TCRs, differential abundance testing was run on productive amino-acid clonotypes with a minimum total count of 5 and an alpha of 0.1. The Jaccard Index and the Morisita Overlap Index were used to quantify repertoire overlap between compartments. GLIPH clustered TCR beta CDR3s with public tetramer-defined viral CDR3s; viral motifs required at least three viral sequences plus V-gene enrichment. This is the immuneACCESS table as TCRdb keeps it, with only in-frame sequences that have V and J called. A part of the clones is gone; compared with another copy, unresolved V genes explain less than half, and the rest is unexplained. That table furnishes V, J and clone size, whereas the DNA furnished D and trimming. The sample table contains about 25,000 clones; only one count was recorded for around 90% of them. Nearly 15% of the sample is taken by the ten largest.

With regard to this clone: Its antigen has not been determined. No base quality information exists; no much larger clone differs at one position.

The receptor comes from a man between 40 and 75 years old with stage III squamous cell lung carcinoma. The V gene is TRBV27 and the J gene is TRBJ2-7; the D gene is perhaps TRBD1 or TRBD2, as each covers 6 bases. The sequenced sample was peripheral blood, obtained before any cancer treatment. The CDR3 protein is CASSSDSRGREQYF. Here is the DNA: TGTGCCAGCAGTTCCGACTCGAGGGGGAGGGAGCAGTACTTC.